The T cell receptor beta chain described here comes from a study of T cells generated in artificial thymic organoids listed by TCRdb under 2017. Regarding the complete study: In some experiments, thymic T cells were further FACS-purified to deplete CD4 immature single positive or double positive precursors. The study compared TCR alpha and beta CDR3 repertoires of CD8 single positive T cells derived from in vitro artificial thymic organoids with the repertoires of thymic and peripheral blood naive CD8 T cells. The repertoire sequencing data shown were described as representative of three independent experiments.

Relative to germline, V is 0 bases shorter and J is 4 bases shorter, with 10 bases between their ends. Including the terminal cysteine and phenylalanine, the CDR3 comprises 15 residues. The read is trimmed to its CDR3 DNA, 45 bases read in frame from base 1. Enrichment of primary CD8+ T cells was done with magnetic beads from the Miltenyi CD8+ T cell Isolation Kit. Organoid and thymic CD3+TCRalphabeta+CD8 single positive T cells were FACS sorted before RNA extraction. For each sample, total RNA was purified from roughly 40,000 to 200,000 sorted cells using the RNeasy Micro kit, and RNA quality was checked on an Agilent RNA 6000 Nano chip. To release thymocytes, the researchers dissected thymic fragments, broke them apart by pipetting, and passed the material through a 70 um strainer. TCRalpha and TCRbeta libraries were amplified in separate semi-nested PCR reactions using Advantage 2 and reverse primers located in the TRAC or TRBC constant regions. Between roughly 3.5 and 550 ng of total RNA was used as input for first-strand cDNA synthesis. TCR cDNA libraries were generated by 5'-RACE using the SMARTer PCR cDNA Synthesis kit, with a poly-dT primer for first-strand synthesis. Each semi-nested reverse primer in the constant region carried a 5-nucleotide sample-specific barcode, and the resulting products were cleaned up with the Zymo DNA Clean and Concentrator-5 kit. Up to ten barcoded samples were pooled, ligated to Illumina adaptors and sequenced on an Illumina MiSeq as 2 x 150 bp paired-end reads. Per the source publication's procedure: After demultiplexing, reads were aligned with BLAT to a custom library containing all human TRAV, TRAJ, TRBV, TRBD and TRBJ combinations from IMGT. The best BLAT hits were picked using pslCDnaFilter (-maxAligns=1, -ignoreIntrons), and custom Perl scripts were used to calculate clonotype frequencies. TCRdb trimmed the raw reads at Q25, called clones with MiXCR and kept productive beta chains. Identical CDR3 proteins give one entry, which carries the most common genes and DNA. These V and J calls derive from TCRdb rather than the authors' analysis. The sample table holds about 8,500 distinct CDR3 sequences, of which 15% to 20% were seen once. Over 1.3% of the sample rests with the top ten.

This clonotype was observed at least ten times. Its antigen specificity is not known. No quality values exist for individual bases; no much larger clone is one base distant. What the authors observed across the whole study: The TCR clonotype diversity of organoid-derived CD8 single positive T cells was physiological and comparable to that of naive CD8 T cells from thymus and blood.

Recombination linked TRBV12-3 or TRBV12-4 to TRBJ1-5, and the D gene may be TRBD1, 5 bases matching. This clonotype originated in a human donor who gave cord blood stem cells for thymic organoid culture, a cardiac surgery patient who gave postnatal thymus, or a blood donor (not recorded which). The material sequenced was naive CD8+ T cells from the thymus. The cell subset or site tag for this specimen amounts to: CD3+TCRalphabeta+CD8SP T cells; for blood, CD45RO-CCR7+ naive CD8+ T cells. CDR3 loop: CASSLAQRGNQPQHF. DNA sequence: TGTGCCAGCAGTTTAGCGCAGCGGGGGAATCAGCCCCAGCATTTT.